The entry that follows covers one T cell receptor beta chain sequence. This sample is drawn from a study of blood T cell repertoires in COVID-19. Study-wide context: Acute and convalescent COVID-19 samples came from the United States, Italy and Spain.

Enrolled through a virtual design, the participants were between roughly 18 and 95 years of age and came from about two dozen US areas. Assay used: immunoSEQ multiplex PCR; TCRdb lists only in-frame clones, some missing. The repertoire includes more than 250,000 clones, 90% of them detected once, and approximately 1.5% sits in the top ten. Trimming removed 1 base from V and 4 bases from J, with 5 bases in between. The CDR3 is 13 residues long. The chain is built from TRBV12-3 or TRBV12-4 and TRBJ2-1; unclear D gene. The clonotype originates from a woman between 18 and 29 years old with acute COVID-19. Sequenced sample: PBMCs or T cells enriched from blood (not recorded which). The CDR3 sequence is CASSLGRYNEQFF. CDR3 sequence (DNA): TGTGCCAGCAGTTTAGGGCGGTACAATGAGCAGTTCTTC.